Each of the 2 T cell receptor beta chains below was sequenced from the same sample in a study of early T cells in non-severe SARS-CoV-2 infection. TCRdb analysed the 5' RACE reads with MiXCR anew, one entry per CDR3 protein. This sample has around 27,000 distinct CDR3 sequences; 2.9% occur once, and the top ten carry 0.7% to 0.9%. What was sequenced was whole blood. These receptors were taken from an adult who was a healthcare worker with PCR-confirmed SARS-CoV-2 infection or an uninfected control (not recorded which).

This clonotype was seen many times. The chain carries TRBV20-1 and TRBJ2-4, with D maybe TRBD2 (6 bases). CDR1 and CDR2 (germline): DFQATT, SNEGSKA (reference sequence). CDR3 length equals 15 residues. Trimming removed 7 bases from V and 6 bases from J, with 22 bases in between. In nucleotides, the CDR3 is TGCAGTGTAGCCCGGAGCTCCGGGGGAAGAAACATTCAGTACTTC. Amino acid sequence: CSVARSSGGRNIQYF.

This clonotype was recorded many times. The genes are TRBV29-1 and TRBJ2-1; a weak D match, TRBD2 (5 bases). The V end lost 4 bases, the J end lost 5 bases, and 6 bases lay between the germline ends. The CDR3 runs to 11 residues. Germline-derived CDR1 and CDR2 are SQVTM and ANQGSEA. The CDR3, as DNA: TGCAGCGTTGCGGGGAACAATGAGCAGTTCTTC. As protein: CSVAGNNEQFF.